One sample yielded the 27 T cell receptor beta chains listed below, sequenced in a study of CD8 T cells in ankylosing spondylitis. TCRdb passed the 5' RACE reads through MiXCR, listing each CDR3 protein once. The data show 120,000 or so distinct CDR3 sequences, roughly 13% seen once. The sequencing input was blood, either unsorted or a sorted T cell fraction (not recorded which). The receptors were gathered from a female donor with ankylosing spondylitis or in good health (not recorded which).

The rearrangement links TRBV7-8 to TRBJ2-7, with TRBD1 identical over 8 bases. In germline, CDR1 is SGHVS, CDR2 FQNEAQ. The CDR3 loop spans 14 amino acids. Losses at the gene ends were 4 bases for V and 5 bases for J; bases not matched to a gene: 7. Here the CDR3 reads CASSSGQVSNEQYF. As DNA, the CDR3 is TGTGCCAGCAGCTCGGGACAGGTGTCAAACGAGCAGTACTTC.

This clonotype has a count of ten or more. This chain links TRBV9 with TRBJ2-1; D remains ambiguous. With 0 bases removed from V and 8 bases from J, the gap between germline ends came to 15 bases. Germline V CDR1 and CDR2: SGDLS, YYNGEE. The CDR3 has 15 residues. The CDR3 is CASSVGASGVDEQFF. Written as DNA, the CDR3 is TGTGCCAGCAGCGTAGGGGCTAGTGGCGTGGATGAGCAGTTCTTC.

The chain links TRBV7-8 to TRBJ2-4; unclear D gene. V lost 4 bases and J lost 2, with 6 bases in between. The CDR3 sequence is 13 residues long. Germline CDR1 and CDR2: SGHVS and FQNEAQ. The CDR3 DNA is TGTGCCAGCAGCTCCTCTTCCAAAAACATTCAGTACTTC. Protein sequence: CASSSSSKNIQYF.

This clonotype was found many times. The genes are TRBV7-2 and TRBJ2-3; 9 nucleotides agree with TRBD2. Germline CDR1 and CDR2: SGHTA and FQGNSA. After removal of 2 bases from V and 4 bases from J, the junction contained 10 bases not matched to a gene. The CDR3 is 17 residues long. CDR3 bases: TGTGCCAGCAGCTTAATGGGTCGCGGGAGGGGAGCAGATACGCAGTATTTT. It translates to CASSLMGRGRGADTQYF.

For this clonotype: This may be a read error, as it is one base from a much larger clone. The chain links TRBV20-1 to TRBJ2-3, with D perhaps TRBD1 (6 bases). Germline loops: CDR1 DFQATT, CDR2 SNEGSKA (reference sequence). This CDR3 region has 13 residues. Trimming shortened V by 6 bases and J by 4 bases, and 14 bases separated the two germline ends. The CDR3, as DNA: TGCAGTGCCTATACAGGGCTCTCAGATACGCAGTATTTT. Translating it yields CSAYTGLSDTQYF.

This clonotype has a handful of counts. V and J are TRBV5-1 and TRBJ2-2; the match to TRBD1 covers 10 bases. Trimming at V came to 4 bases and at J to 5 bases, leaving 5 bases not matched to a gene. This CDR3 spans 15 amino acids. Looked up from germline, CDR1 is SGHRS and CDR2 is YFSETQ. CDR3 coding DNA: TGCGCCAGCAGCACAGGGGACAGGGGAACCGGGGAGCTGTTTTTT. Its protein is CASSTGDRGTGELFF.

This clonotype was seen many times. The J gene is TRBJ1-2, the V gene TRBV12-3 or TRBV12-4; TRBD1 matches 10 bases. This CDR3 is 15 amino acids long. V dropped 5 bases and J dropped 7; count of bases not matched to a gene: 10. The CDR3 nucleotides read TGTGCCAGCAGTCATGCCCCGGGACAGGGGACTGGCTACACCTTC. The encoded protein is CASSHAPGQGTGYTF.

Only a few counts were recorded for this clonotype. This chain links TRBV20-1 with TRBJ1-1; a possible D gene is TRBD1 (5 bases). The CDR3 consists of 13 residues. The germline V and J ends were trimmed by 6 bases and 3 bases, with 14 bases remaining between them. The germline V gene encodes CDR1 DFQATT and CDR2 SNEGSKA (reference sequence). This CDR3 is CSAPGRGDTEAFF. Written as DNA, the CDR3 is TGCAGTGCCCCAGGTCGGGGGGACACTGAAGCTTTCTTT.

In its sample, this clonotype was seen a few times. The chain joins TRBV30 to TRBJ2-5, with D possibly TRBD2 on 6 matching bases. V lost 3 bases to trimming and J lost 5 bases, with 13 bases between them. CDR1 is GTSNPN, CDR2 SVGIG, per germline (reference sequence). The CDR3 sequence is 13 residues long. This CDR3 reads CAWRKRDWETQYF. The CDR3, as DNA: TGTGCCTGGAGGAAAAGGGACTGGGAGACCCAGTACTTC. Variable domain in full (rest from reference TRBV30 and TRBJ2-5): SQTIHQWPATLVQPVGSPLSLECTVEGTSNPNLYWYRQAAGRGLQLLFYSVGIGQISSEVPQNLSASRPQDRQFILSSKKLLLSDSGFYLCAWRKRDWETQYFGPGTRLLVL.

The chain uses TRBV27 and TRBJ2-2; 8 bases align to TRBD2. V dropped 5 bases and J dropped 3; count of bases not matched to a gene: 11. This CDR3 has 17 residues. Germline V CDR1 and CDR2: MNHEY, SMNVEV (reference sequence). In DNA, the CDR3 is TGTGCCAGCAGTCATTGGGGCGGGAGGACCTACACCGGGGAGCTGTTTTTT. Its translation is CASSHWGGRTYTGELFF.

This clonotype was seen ten or more times. The chain links TRBV12-3 or TRBV12-4 to TRBJ1-5, with 8 positions matching TRBD1. CDR3 length: 14 residues. V dropped 5 bases and J dropped 2; count of bases not matched to a gene: 2. In DNA form, the CDR3 reads TGTGCCAGCAGTCAGGGGGCTCGCAATCAGCCCCAGCATTTT. Translated: CASSQGARNQPQHF.

This clonotype was picked up many times. The gene calls are TRBV7-9 and TRBJ1-1, with D hard to call. CDR1 and CDR2 (germline): SEHNR, FQNEAQ (reference sequence). V lost 3 bases and J 2 bases, leaving 10 bases between the germline ends. The CDR3 contains 14 residues. DNA for the CDR3: TGTGCCAGCAGCTTCCCCCGGGAAAACACTGAAGCTTTCTTT. It codes for CASSFPRENTEAFF.

J is TRBJ2-3 and V is TRBV7-3; D is uncertain. The V end lost 0 bases, the J end lost 1 base, and 8 bases lay between the germline ends. Germline CDR1 reads SGHTA; CDR2 reads FQGTGA. This CDR3 spans 15 amino acids. CDR3 residues: CASSLTVQRTDTQYF. CDR3 nucleotide sequence: TGTGCCAGCAGCTTAACAGTCCAGCGCACAGATACGCAGTATTTT.

The rearrangement joins TRBV7-3 to TRBJ2-1; D may be TRBD2 (6 bases). The CDR3 is 16 amino acids. Germline CDR1 is SGHTA and CDR2 is FQGTGA. V lost 2 bases and J 6 bases, leaving 17 bases between the germline ends. The CDR3 loop reads CASSLGPASAGNEQFF. CDR3 coding DNA: TGTGCCAGCAGCTTAGGTCCGGCTAGCGCTGGCAATGAGCAGTTCTTC.

This clonotype came up many times. The chain carries TRBV18 and TRBJ1-1; no clear D. Germline lookup yields CDR1 KGHSH and CDR2 LQKENI. This CDR3 has 13 amino acids. Trimming took 0 bases from V and 5 from J, leaving 7 bases between them. The DNA of the CDR3 is TGTGCCAGCTCACCACCGGTTAGGACTGAAGCTTTCTTT. Its translation is CASSPPVRTEAFF. Complete variable domain (other parts from reference TRBV18 and TRBJ1-1): NAGVMQNPRHLVRRRGQEARLRCSPMKGHSHVYWYRQLPEEGLKFMVYLQKENIIDESGMPKERFSAEFPKEGPSILRIQQVVRGDSAAYFCASSPPVRTEAFFGQGTRLTVV.

This clonotype was recorded at least ten times. The chain has TRBV29-1 and TRBJ1-1; D uncertain. Germline values: CDR1 SQVTM, CDR2 ANQGSEA. V was shortened by 8 bases and J by 1 base, with 8 bases between the two germline ends. CDR3 length equals 11 residues. CDR3 residues: CSIGGNTEAFF. Written as DNA, the CDR3 is TGCAGCATAGGCGGGAACACTGAAGCTTTCTTT.

CDR3 DNA sequence: TGCGCCAGCAGCTCCGGACGCGGCTCCCAATCCGATACGCAGTATTTT. Protein: CASSSGRGSQSDTQYF. The chain employs TRBV5-1 and TRBJ2-3; no clear D. The CDR3 extends over 16 amino acids. V gave up 3 bases and J gave up 6 bases, with 20 bases separating them. In germline, CDR1 is SGHRS, CDR2 YFSETQ.

This clonotype was observed at least ten times. The CDR3 spells CASTRLENTGELFF. The CDR3 nucleotides are TGTGCCAGTACGAGGCTAGAGAACACCGGGGAGCTGTTTTTT. V and J are TRBV19 and TRBJ2-2; D remains unclear. V was cut by 7 bases and J by 1 base, with 10 bases left in between. This CDR3 has 14 amino acids. Germline lookup yields CDR1 LNHDA and CDR2 SQIVND (reference sequence).

In this sample, this clonotype turned up a few times. The V and J genes are TRBV7-2 and TRBJ1-2; D perhaps matches TRBD1 (5 bases). The CDR3 has 13 amino acids. The V and J ends lost 5 bases and 8 bases respectively, with 15 bases between them. Germline CDR1 SGHTA, CDR2 FQGNSA. CDR3 protein: CASSPNGDVGYTF. The DNA for the CDR3 is TGTGCCAGCAGCCCGAATGGGGACGTGGGCTACACCTTC.

This chain uses TRBV12-3 or TRBV12-4 with TRBJ2-5; no clear D. Trimming pared 5 bases from V and 2 bases from J, leaving 18 bases between. The CDR3 has 16 residues. The CDR3 DNA reads TGTGCCAGCAGTCCAAGTACTAAGCGTACTCAAGAGACCCAGTACTTC. It encodes CASSPSTKRTQETQYF.

This clonotype was seen only once. A read error is possible here, since a much larger clone lies one base away. This chain uses TRBV6-5 with TRBJ1-1; D gene uncertain. The ends were cut back, 7 bases at V and 0 bases at J, with 15 bases in the middle. CDR3 size: 15 residues. Germline V gives CDR1 MNHEY, CDR2 SVGAGI. CDR3 nucleotide sequence: TGTGCCAGCATTTCCATAGGAGAATTGAACACTGAAGCTTTCTTT. Translating gives CASISIGELNTEAFF.

This clonotype was seen a handful of times. The rearrangement links TRBV6-1 to TRBJ2-3; D ambiguous. Per the germline V gene, CDR1 is MNHNS and CDR2 is SASEGT. V shed 8 bases and J shed 4 bases, with 1 base lying between them. The CDR3 runs to 9 residues. The CDR3 DNA follows: TGTGCCAGCTCAGATACGCAGTATTTT. It translates to CASSDTQYF.

This clonotype was recorded a few times. The chain employs TRBV28 and TRBJ2-5; a possible D gene is TRBD2 (6 bases). Between the trimmed V and J ends, which lost 2 bases and 4 bases, there was a span of 14 bases. Germline V lookup: CDR1 MDHEN, CDR2 SYDVKM. This CDR3 comprises 15 residues. This CDR3 reads CASSLRRARGETQYF. CDR3 nucleotide sequence: TGTGCCAGCAGTTTAAGGAGGGCTCGGGGAGAGACCCAGTACTTC.

This clonotype has a count of ten or more. The chain joins TRBV20-1 to TRBJ1-1; 7 positions match TRBD1. J gave up 6 bases and V 8 bases, and 18 bases lay outside the gene matches. This CDR3 is 15 amino acids long. Germline CDR1 DFQATT, CDR2 SNEGSKA (reference sequence). The CDR3 reads CSMGDGDRESSEAFF. The CDR3 coding sequence is TGCAGTATGGGTGATGGAGACAGGGAGTCATCTGAAGCTTTCTTT.

In this sample, this clonotype turned up a few times. The chain links TRBV20-1 to TRBJ2-1; 15 bases match TRBD2. This CDR3 is 20 amino acids long. The J segment lost 0 bases and the V segment lost 2 bases, leaving 11 bases of the junction unmatched. Germline CDR1 and CDR2: DFQATT and SNEGSKA (reference sequence). Written as DNA, the CDR3 is TGCAGTGCTAGATTATTCCCTGGGACTAGCGGGAGGAGCTCCTACAATGAGCAGTTCTTC. Translation gives CSARLFPGTSGRSSYNEQFF.

The chain links TRBV30 to TRBJ2-3; 10 positions agree with TRBD2. The length of the CDR3 is 15 residues. Germline V gives CDR1 GTSNPN, CDR2 SVGIG (reference sequence). V was clipped by 2 bases and J by 1 base; unmatched bases: 3. The DNA of the CDR3 is TGTGCCTGGAGTAGCGGGGGGGCCGGCACAGATACGCAGTATTTT. It yields the protein CAWSSGGAGTDTQYF.

The chain is built from TRBV20-1 and TRBJ2-7; D not certain. The V end was cut by 0 bases, the J end by 0 bases, with 12 bases between. The CDR3 has 15 amino acids. Per the germline V gene, CDR1 is DFQATT and CDR2 is SNEGSKA (reference sequence). CDR3 DNA: TGCAGTGCTAGAGATTGGCCTAAGAGCTCCTACGAGCAGTACTTC. Translating it yields CSARDWPKSSYEQYF.